This T cell receptor (beta chain) was recovered during a study of identical twins. After template switching added a universal primer site, the resulting cDNA carried unique molecular identifiers. TCRdb passed the 5' RACE reads through MiXCR, listing each CDR3 protein once. The sample contains a few hundred thousand distinct CDR3 sequences, about 12% of which appear only once. Healthy Caucasians alone served as donors. As to this clonotype: Its antigen is unidentified.

Points from the study as a whole: Possibly, invariant MAIT and iNKT cells partly confounded zero-insertion analyses. Beta out-of-frame sequences showed weaker excess sharing between twins.

Trimming shortened V by 3 bases and J by 5 bases, and 12 bases separated the two germline ends. Germline V gene data show CDR1 as KGHDR and CDR2 as SFDVKD. The CDR3 is 14 amino acids. This same sample was also taken into another study, of yellow fever vaccine responses in identical twins.

The sequencing sample was made of CD8+ T cells sorted from blood. The sequence came from a woman aged 18-35 years in good health. This chain links TRBV24-1 with TRBJ1-2, with a weak D call TRBD1 (6 bases). Written as DNA, the CDR3 is TGTGCCACCAGTGATGGGGACATATATTATGGCTACACCTTC. This sequence encodes CATSDGDIYYGYTF.